Listed below are T cell receptor beta chains from one sample, sequenced in a study of response to subunit inactivated influenza vaccine. Each CDR3 protein is one row after TCRdb ran MiXCR on the RT-PCR reads. The repertoire holds 750,000 to 850,000 distinct CDR3 sequences, with roughly 18% as singletons. Sequencing used PBMCs from blood, obtained 4 to 6 days after vaccination. These receptors came from a man aged 50 to 60 who received an inactivated influenza vaccine. CDR3s include the opening cysteine and the closing phenylalanine or tryptophan. D genes are given only for firm matches. Some rows have no size entry. The others give once, few or many, or a class for an expanded clone.

V gene	D gene	clone size	J gene	CDR3 protein	CDR3 DNA
TRBV28	TRBD1	few	TRBJ1-1	CASSITGGGTEAFF	TGTGCCAGCAGTATCACAGGGGGTGGCACTGAAGCTTTCTTT
TRBV30	.	few	TRBJ1-1	CAWRGMGTEAFF	TGTGCCTGGAGGGGCATGGGCACTGAAGCTTTCTTT
TRBV20-1	.	once	TRBJ2-2	CSARVGGSSTTGELFF	TGCAGTGCTAGGGTGGGGGGTTCAAGCACCACCGGGGAGCTGTTTTTT
TRBV20-1	TRBD2	.	TRBJ2-3	CSASVPGLGDSAQYF	TGCAGTGCTAGCGTCCCCGGACTAGGAGATAGTGCGCAGTATTTT
TRBV7-9	.	few	TRBJ2-7	CASSWLGRAYEQYF	TGTGCCAGCAGCTGGCTCGGCAGAGCCTACGAGCAGTACTTC
TRBV28	.	.	TRBJ1-3	CASIRDSGNTIYF	TGTGCCAGTATCAGGGACTCTGGAAACACCATATATTTT
TRBV2	.	.	TRBJ2-7	CASMTTVSAYEQYF	TGTGCCAGCATGACGACAGTAAGTGCCTACGAGCAGTACTTC
TRBV18	TRBD1	.	TRBJ2-1	CASSPNTGQINNEQFF	TGTGCCAGCTCACCAAACACGGGACAGATCAACAATGAGCAGTTCTTC
TRBV5-5	.	few	TRBJ1-5	CASSPTHGNQPQHF	TGTGCCAGCAGCCCCACCCACGGCAATCAGCCCCAGCATTTT
TRBV4-1	TRBD1	.	TRBJ1-2	CASSQTGTAMNYGYTF	TGCGCCAGCAGCCAGACCGGGACAGCTATGAACTATGGCTACACCTTC
TRBV6-1	TRBD1	.	TRBJ1-2	CASRVQGAGDYGYTF	TGTGCCAGCAGGGTACAGGGGGCTGGCGACTATGGCTACACCTTC